A single sample is the source of the 20 T cell receptor beta chains below, sequenced in a study of T cell responses to AZD1222 COVID-19 vaccine. Assay: immunoSEQ multiplex PCR; the TCRdb copy retains only in-frame clones and omits some. The repertoire has approximately 110,000 clones, roughly 88% of them found once; the top ten carry 5.5% to 8%. The sample was peripheral blood, taken on day 0 of AZD1222 vaccination. Receptors were obtained from an adult in good health.

This clone appeared a single time. The chain uses TRBV2 and TRBJ2-4; D ambiguous. The V end was cut by 2 bases, the J end by 1 base, with 12 bases between. The CDR3 spans 16 residues. The V gene's germline CDR1 is SNHLY and CDR2 FYNNEI. DNA for the CDR3: TGTGCCAGCAGTGAAAGAGGTGGAAGGGCCAAAAACATTCAGTACTTC. Translated, it gives CASSERGGRAKNIQYF.

The V gene is TRBV5-4, the J gene TRBJ2-2; D may be TRBD2 (5 bases). The CDR3 covers 14 residues. V shed 5 bases and J shed 7 bases, with 15 bases lying between them. CDR1 and CDR2 from the germline V gene are SGHNT and YYREEE (reference sequence). The DNA for the CDR3 is TGTGCCAGCAGTGTCCTAGCTTCGAACGGGGAGCTGTTTTTT. Translated: CASSVLASNGELFF.

This chain joins TRBV3-1 (or the pseudogene TRBV3-2) and TRBJ1-4, with 8 bases identical to TRBD1. V gave up 2 bases and J gave up 7 bases; unmatched junction bases: 3. The length of the CDR3 is 14 residues. Germline V gene lookup returns CDR1 LGHDT and CDR2 YNNKEL (reference sequence). The CDR3 loop is CASSQNRGFEKLFF. CDR3 DNA: TGTGCCAGCAGCCAAAACAGGGGGTTTGAAAAACTGTTTTTT.

The chain carries TRBV2 and TRBJ1-5; TRBD1 matches 7 bases. The CDR3 totals 15 residues. With 8 bases clipped from V and 0 bases from J, the junction kept 7 bases outside the gene matches. CDR1 and CDR2 (germline): SNHLY, FYNNEI. The CDR3 DNA follows: TGTGCCAGCTCGACAGGGACTACTAGCAATCAGCCCCAGCATTTT. This encodes CASSTGTTSNQPQHF.

This CDR3 reads CASSFRELGGYTF. In DNA, the CDR3 is TGTGCCAGCAGTTTCCGGGAGCTCGGTGGCTACACCTTC. The chain carries TRBV27 and TRBJ1-2, with D hard to call. Trimming took 3 bases from V and 7 from J, leaving 12 bases between them. Germline assignment: CDR1 MNHEY and CDR2 SMNVEV (reference sequence). This CDR3 region has 13 residues.

The chain employs TRBV28 and TRBJ1-5; D call uncertain. The CDR3 covers 13 residues. CDR1 and CDR2 from the germline V gene are MDHEN and SYDVKM. Between the trimmed V and J ends, which lost 3 bases and 2 bases, there was a span of 5 bases. CDR3 region: CASSLVGNQPQHF. The CDR3 DNA reads as TGTGCCAGCAGTTTGGTCGGCAATCAGCCCCAGCATTTT.

This clone was recorded only once. This sequence joins TRBV7-2 and TRBJ1-1, with 7 bases that match TRBD1. Germline V CDR1 and CDR2: SGHTA, FQGNSA. V lost 2 bases, J lost 5 bases, and 8 bases stayed unmatched. This CDR3 is built from 15 residues. CDR3 sequence reads: CASSLPQGVKTEAFF. The CDR3 DNA follows: TGTGCCAGCAGCTTACCTCAGGGGGTCAAAACTGAAGCTTTCTTT.

The chain combines TRBV28 with TRBJ1-2, with D perhaps TRBD1 (5 bases). In germline, CDR1 is MDHEN, CDR2 SYDVKM. The CDR3 length is 12 residues. V lost 1 base to trimming and J lost 8 bases, with 8 bases between them. The CDR3 sequence: CASSLSGLGYTF. CDR3 nucleotides: TGTGCCAGCAGTTTATCAGGGTTAGGCTACACCTTC.

V usage is TRBV12-3 or TRBV12-4 and J usage is TRBJ1-2, with unresolved D. CDR3 length: 11 amino acids. Between the trimmed V and J ends, which lost 3 bases and 7 bases, there was a span of 6 bases. CDR3: CASSLPRGYTF. CDR3 bases: TGTGCCAGCAGTTTGCCCCGTGGCTACACCTTC.

CDR3 protein: CASSYQTGDEQFF. The CDR3 coding sequence is TGTGCCAGCAGCTACCAGACAGGGGATGAGCAGTTCTTC. The chain carries TRBV4-2 and TRBJ2-1; TRBD1 matches 8 bases. Germline V lookup: CDR1 LGHNA, CDR2 YNFKEQ. Trimming removed 5 bases from V and 8 bases from J; junction bases left unmatched: 5. This CDR3 is built from 13 residues.

This clone came up once. V usage is TRBV7-9 and J usage is TRBJ1-1; 8 positions agree with TRBD1. The CDR3 length is 16 residues. Germline V gene sequence: CDR1 SEHNR, CDR2 FQNEAQ (reference sequence). V dropped 4 bases and J dropped 0; count of bases not matched to a gene: 7. DNA for the CDR3: TGTGCCAGCAGCTCCATGACAGGGGCCCTGAACACTGAAGCTTTCTTT. This gives the protein CASSSMTGALNTEAFF.

Turning to this clone: The identical CDR3 is also encoded by other nucleotide sequences in the sample. V and J are TRBV5-1 and TRBJ2-2; D gene ambiguous. The CDR3 covers 13 residues. Germline-derived CDR1 and CDR2 are SGHRS and YFSETQ. Trimming shortened V by 2 bases and J by 6 bases, and 8 bases separated the two germline ends. The CDR3 here is CASSLSVSGELFF. The CDR3 DNA follows: TGCGCCAGCAGCTTATCCGTATCCGGGGAGCTGTTTTTT. Drawing the rest from reference TRBV5-1 and TRBJ2-2, the complete variable domain is KAGVTQTPRYLIKTRGQQVTLSCSPISGHRSVSWYQQTPGQGLQFLFEYFSETQRNKGNFPGRFSGRQFSNSRSEMNVSTLELGDSALYLCASSLSVSGELFFGEGSRLTVL.

The chain links TRBV5-1 to TRBJ1-1, with D possibly matching TRBD1 (6 bases). Germline V gene lookup returns CDR1 SGHRS and CDR2 YFSETQ. Trimming cost V 6 bases and J 2 bases, with 11 bases left between them. This CDR3 has 13 residues. The CDR3 spells CASKQGGNTEAFF. As DNA, the CDR3 is TGCGCCAGCAAACAGGGTGGAAACACTGAAGCTTTCTTT.

V usage is TRBV3-1 (or the pseudogene TRBV3-2) and J usage is TRBJ2-1, with unresolved D. The CDR3 covers 12 residues. CDR1 LGHDT and CDR2 YNNKEL come from the germline V gene (reference sequence). V lost 0 bases to trimming and J lost 9 bases, with 6 bases between them. The CDR3 is CASSQDHGEQFF. The CDR3 DNA follows: TGTGCCAGCAGCCAAGATCACGGTGAGCAGTTCTTC.

The chain is built from TRBV18 and TRBJ1-1; tentative D call: TRBD1 (5 bases). CDR1 is KGHSH and CDR2 is LQKENI in the germline V gene. The CDR3 extends over 14 amino acids. With 3 bases removed from V and 3 bases from J, the gap between germline ends came to 11 bases. CDR3 DNA sequence: TGTGCCAGCTCACCCCGGGGGACTTACACTGAAGCTTTCTTT. Its translation: CASSPRGTYTEAFF.

This clone was detected a few times. This chain links TRBV5-6 with TRBJ2-7, with TRBD1 as a possible D gene (5 bases). Germline values: CDR1 SGHDT, CDR2 YYEEEE. Trimming stripped 0 bases from V and 9 bases from J, with 10 bases between. This CDR3 is built from 12 residues. The CDR3 is CASSLGQRLQYF. The DNA for the CDR3 is TGTGCCAGCAGCTTGGGACAGCGTCTGCAGTACTTC.

V and J are TRBV2 and TRBJ2-2; no definite D call. The ends were cut back, 4 bases at V and 1 base at J, with 10 bases in the middle. Germline loops: CDR1 SNHLY, CDR2 FYNNEI. CDR3 length equals 15 residues. CDR3 nucleotide sequence: TGTGCCAGCAGTGGGTCCGGCGGGAACACCGGGGAGCTGTTTTTT. Translating it yields CASSGSGGNTGELFF.

The V call is TRBV3-1 (or the pseudogene TRBV3-2), the J call TRBJ1-5; D gene uncertain. The CDR3 spans 15 residues. V dropped 0 bases and J dropped 6 bases, with 12 bases sitting between them. The germline gives CDR1 LGHDT, CDR2 YNNKEL (reference sequence). The CDR3 protein is CASSQDWGAGQPQHF. The CDR3 DNA follows: TGTGCCAGCAGCCAAGATTGGGGAGCCGGTCAGCCCCAGCATTTT.

This chain uses TRBV12-5 with TRBJ2-7, with D tentatively TRBD1 or TRBD2 (5 bases each). There are 15 residues in the CDR3. Germline assignment: CDR1 LGHNT and CDR2 FRNRAP. Trimming took 1 base from V and 3 from J, leaving 13 bases between them. Written as DNA, the CDR3 is TGTGCTAGTGGTTTGGGGGGGAACGCCAACTACGAGCAGTACTTC. This codes for CASGLGGNANYEQYF.

The rearrangement joins TRBV20-1 to TRBJ1-1, with D uncertain. The CDR3 contains 10 residues. The ends were cut back, 3 bases at V and 5 bases at J, with 4 bases in the middle. Per germline, CDR1 DFQATT and CDR2 SNEGSKA (reference sequence). CDR3 DNA: TGCAGTGCTAGGAGGACTGAAGCTTTCTTT. This codes for CSARRTEAFF.